This is a list of T cell receptor beta chains from one sample in a study of OX40 agonist ivuxolimab in advanced cancers. The repertoire was sequenced with immunoSEQ multiplex PCR; TCRdb's copy has only in-frame clones and lacks some. The sample has nearly 70,000 clones; 80% to 90% are singletons. The material was CD4+ or CD8+ T cells sorted from blood, obtained in a trial of the OX40 agonist ivuxolimab. The receptors shown here come from an adult with an advanced solid tumor such as melanoma, head and neck, liver or kidney cancer. CDR3s include the opening cysteine and the closing phenylalanine or tryptophan. Fields, in order: J gene, CDR3 length, V gene, CDR3 protein.

j_gene: TRBJ1-1; len: 14; v_gene: TRBV18; CDR3aa: CASSPLPADTEAFF
j_gene: TRBJ2-5; len: 15; v_gene: TRBV11-2; CDR3aa: CASSLGGGKQETQYF
j_gene: TRBJ2-5; len: 14; v_gene: TRBV7-2; CDR3aa: CASRRLAGPETQYF
j_gene: TRBJ1-4; len: 15; v_gene: TRBV9; CDR3aa: CASSKSGTGNEKLFF
j_gene: TRBJ2-7; len: 14; v_gene: TRBV11-1; CDR3aa: CASSLEAGTYEQYF
j_gene: TRBJ1-3; len: 13; v_gene: TRBV7-8; CDR3aa: CASSSFWGNTIYF
j_gene: TRBJ1-1; len: 17; v_gene: TRBV5-1; CDR3aa: CASSLVGGSTGDTEAFF
j_gene: TRBJ2-3; len: 15; v_gene: TRBV4-1; CDR3aa: CASSERGGAVDTQYF
j_gene: TRBJ2-1; len: 15; v_gene: TRBV10-3; CDR3aa: CAITVGQDPYNEQFF
j_gene: TRBJ2-7; len: 15; v_gene: TRBV15; CDR3aa: CATSRRGQGSYEQYF
j_gene: TRBJ1-3; len: 15; v_gene: TRBV9; CDR3aa: CASSVEGAYGNTIYF
j_gene: TRBJ2-7; len: 15; v_gene: TRBV18; CDR3aa: CASSPFVTEGGEQYF
j_gene: TRBJ2-2; len: 16; v_gene: TRBV5-1; CDR3aa: CASSLADGKGTGELFF
j_gene: TRBJ2-3; len: 16; v_gene: TRBV9; CDR3aa: CASSQGGRASTDTQYF
j_gene: TRBJ1-1; len: 13; v_gene: TRBV6-5; CDR3aa: CASRRQVNTEAFF
j_gene: TRBJ1-5; len: 17; v_gene: TRBV19; CDR3aa: CASSWGGTGGGNQPQHF
j_gene: TRBJ2-5; len: 17; v_gene: TRBV4-3; CDR3aa: CASSQERGLAGAETQYF
j_gene: TRBJ2-7; len: 13; v_gene: TRBV19; CDR3aa: CASSGGQGAKQYF
j_gene: TRBJ1-1; len: 11; v_gene: TRBV11-3; CDR3aa: CASSFRGEAFF
j_gene: TRBJ1-5; len: 14; v_gene: TRBV6-5; CDR3aa: CASSWTAGNQPQHF
j_gene: TRBJ1-2; len: 13; v_gene: TRBV19; CDR3aa: CASSARRGYGYTF
j_gene: TRBJ1-5; len: 13; v_gene: TRBV5-1; CDR3aa: CASSIDDNQPQHF